This TCR beta chain was captured in a study of cytotoxic CD8 clonotypes in ibrutinib-treated CLL. Across the whole study: Overall, about 25 responses were partial and 2 complete; following median approximately 73 months, about 14 patients stayed remitted and roughly twelve progressed.

The CDR3 runs 15 residues. With 5 bases removed from V and 5 bases from J, the gap between germline ends came to 17 bases. Germline values: CDR1 SGHNT, CDR2 YYREEE (reference sequence). This table comes from immunoSEQ multiplex PCR, and its TCRdb copy is limited to in-frame clones, with some not included. The profile shows 110,000 to 150,000 clones, roughly 83% of them singletons. Investigators sourced around 2 micrograms of genomic DNA from cryopreserved PBMCs for TCR beta libraries. The sample here was PBMCs, taken after 12 months of ibrutinib treatment. The receptor was derived from a human donor with chronic lymphocytic leukemia. The chain recombines TRBV5-4 with TRBJ2-1, with D tentatively TRBD2 (6 bases). The CDR3 spells CASRAGGTRNNEQFF. The CDR3 DNA is TGTGCCAGCAGGGCCGGAGGGACTCGAAACAATGAGCAGTTCTTC. Full variable domain (missing parts from reference TRBV5-4 and TRBJ2-1): ETGVTQSPTHLIKTRGQQVTLRCSSQSGHNTVSWYQQALGQGPQFIFQYYREEENGRGNFPPRFSGLQFPNYSSELNVNALELDDSALYLCASRAGGTRNNEQFFGPGTRLTVL.